This TCR beta chain was captured in a study of blood T cell repertoires in COVID-19. Study background: Samples taken during acute and convalescent COVID-19 were collected in the United States, Italy and Spain. The analysed material was cDNA or gDNA that came from T cells, B-cell-depleted T cells, or PBMCs.

Using immunoSEQ multiplex PCR, the repertoire was profiled, and TCRdb retains in-frame clones only, with some absent. The sample consists of 250,000 to 350,000 clones, over 80% of them appearing once. The Seattle site enrolled patients during active infection and followed them longitudinally. Trimming removed 3 bases from V and 3 bases from J, with 15 bases in between. The germline V gene has CDR1 KGHSH and CDR2 LQKENI. The CDR3 runs 15 residues. This receptor was obtained from a woman between 45 and 60 years old with COVID-19, enrolled during active disease. Sequencing was carried out using peripheral blood. V and J are TRBV18 and TRBJ2-7, with a possible D match to TRBD2 (6 bases). The DNA of the CDR3 is TGTGCCAGCTCACCGCTTTGGAGGGGTGACTACGAGCAGTACTTC. Amino acids: CASSPLWRGDYEQYF. The complete variable domain, with remaining parts taken from reference TRBV18 and TRBJ2-7, reads NAGVMQNPRHLVRRRGQEARLRCSPMKGHSHVYWYRQLPEEGLKFMVYLQKENIIDESGMPKERFSAEFPKEGPSILRIQQVVRGDSAAYFCASSPLWRGDYEQYFGPGTRLTVT.